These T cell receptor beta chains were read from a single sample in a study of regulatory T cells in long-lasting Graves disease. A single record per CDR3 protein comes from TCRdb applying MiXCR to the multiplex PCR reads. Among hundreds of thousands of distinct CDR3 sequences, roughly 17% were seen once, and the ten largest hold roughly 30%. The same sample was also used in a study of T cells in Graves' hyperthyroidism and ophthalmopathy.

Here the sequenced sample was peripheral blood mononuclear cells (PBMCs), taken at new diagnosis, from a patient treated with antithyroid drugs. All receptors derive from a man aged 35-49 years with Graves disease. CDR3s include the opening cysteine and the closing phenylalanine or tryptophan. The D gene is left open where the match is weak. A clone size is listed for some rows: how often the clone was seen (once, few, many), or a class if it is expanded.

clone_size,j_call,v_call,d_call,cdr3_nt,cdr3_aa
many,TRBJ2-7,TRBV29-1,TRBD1,TGCAGCGTTTTGGGGGGACAGGCATCCTACGAGCAGTACTTC,CSVLGGQASYEQYF
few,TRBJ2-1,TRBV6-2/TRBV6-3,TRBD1,TGTGCCAGCAGTTACGGACCAACAGGGGGCCGGTGGGATGAGCAGTTCTTC,CASSYGPTGGRWDEQFF
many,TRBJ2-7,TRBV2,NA,TGTGCCACCCAGGAATCCTACGAGCAGTACTTC,CATQESYEQYF
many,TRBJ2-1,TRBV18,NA,TGTGCCAGCTCACCGACAACGGGACTCAATTACAATGAGCAGTTCTTC,CASSPTTGLNYNEQFF
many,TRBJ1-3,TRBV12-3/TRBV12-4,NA,TGTGCCGGCAGTATTAACTCTGGAAACACCATATATTTT,CAGSINSGNTIYF
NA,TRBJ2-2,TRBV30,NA,TGTGCCTGGAGATGGGGGGACGCCGGGGAGCTGTTTTTT,CAWRWGDAGELFF
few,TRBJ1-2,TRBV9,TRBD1,TGTGCCAGCAGCACGACGGACAGGAGACTTAATAGCTACACCTTC,CASSTTDRRLNSYTF
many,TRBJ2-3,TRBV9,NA,TGTGCCAGCAGCGCACTTAGCCGTAGCACAGATACGCAGTATTTT,CASSALSRSTDTQYF
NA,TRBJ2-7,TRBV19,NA,TGTGCCAGCGGGCCGGGACACGTCTGGGAGCAGTACTTC,CASGPGHVWEQYF
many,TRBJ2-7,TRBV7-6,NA,TGTGCCAGCAGCCAAGGAGGGGGATCCTACGAGCAGTACTTC,CASSQGGGSYEQYF
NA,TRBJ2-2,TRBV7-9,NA,TGTGCCAGCAGAGGAAAGGGGGGCACCGGGGAGCTGTTTTTT,CASRGKGGTGELFF
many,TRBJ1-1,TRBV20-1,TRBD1,TGCAGTGCTCGGACAGGGGTGGGGAAAGAAGCTTTCTTT,CSARTGVGKEAFF
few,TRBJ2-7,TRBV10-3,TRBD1,TGTGCCATCAGTCACCCCCAAGGGACAGGCTACGAGCAGTACTTC,CAISHPQGTGYEQYF
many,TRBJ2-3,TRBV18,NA,TGTGCCAGCTCACCACCGGTGGCGGGGCTCACAGATACGCAGTATTTT,CASSPPVAGLTDTQYF
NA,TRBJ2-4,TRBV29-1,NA,TGCAGCGTTGAAGATCAAGGCGGCCCCTCAGGGGACATTCAGTACTTC,CSVEDQGGPSGDIQYF
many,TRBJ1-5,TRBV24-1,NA,TGTGCCACCAGTGTGGGCGGCGGGCAGCCCCAGCATTTT,CATSVGGGQPQHF
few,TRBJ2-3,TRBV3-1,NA,TGTGCCAGCAGCCCCTCTGTTCCGGGGGGCAGCCCAGATACGCAGTATTTT,CASSPSVPGGSPDTQYF
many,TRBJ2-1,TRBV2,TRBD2,TGTGCCAGCACCCGGTCTAGCGGGGGGGGCGGGAAACAGTTCTTC,CASTRSSGGGGKQFF
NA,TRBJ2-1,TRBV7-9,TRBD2,TGTGCCAGCAGCTACACCGGGACTAGCCACTACAATGAGCAGTTCTTC,CASSYTGTSHYNEQFF
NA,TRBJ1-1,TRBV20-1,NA,TGCAGTGCTCCCAGCGTGGAGAAGAACACTGAAGCTTTCTTT,CSAPSVEKNTEAFF
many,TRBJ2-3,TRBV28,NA,TGTGCCAGCAGTTTGGGGCAGACGGTTAAAGATACGCAGTATTTT,CASSLGQTVKDTQYF
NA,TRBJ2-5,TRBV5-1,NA,TGCGCCAGCAGCTTGGAGGTCCAAGAGACCCAGTACTTC,CASSLEVQETQYF
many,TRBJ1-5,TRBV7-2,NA,TGTGCCAGCAGCCCCACCGGGGGTTCGGGGCAGCCCCAGCATTTT,CASSPTGGSGQPQHF
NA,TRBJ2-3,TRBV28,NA,TGTGCCAGCAGTTTAGGGGGGTTGGGGAGGACAGATACGCAGTATTTT,CASSLGGLGRTDTQYF
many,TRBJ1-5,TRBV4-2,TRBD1,TGTGCCAGCAGCTTAGCAGGGGGCAAGGGCAATCAGCCCCAGCATTTT,CASSLAGGKGNQPQHF
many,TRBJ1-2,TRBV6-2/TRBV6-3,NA,TGTGCCAGCAAGCCTGGGTCCACAGCGATCAACTATGGCTACACCTTC,CASKPGSTAINYGYTF
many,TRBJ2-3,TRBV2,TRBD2,TGTGCCAGCAGTGTTGGCGGGGGTAGCACAGATACGCAGTATTTT,CASSVGGGSTDTQYF
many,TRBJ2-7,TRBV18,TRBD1,TGTGCCAGCTCACCGCGGACAGGGTTTTACGAGCAGTACTTC,CASSPRTGFYEQYF
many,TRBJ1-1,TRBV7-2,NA,TGTGCCAGCAGCGCGTACAGGGAGCCAGCTTTCTTT,CASSAYREPAFF
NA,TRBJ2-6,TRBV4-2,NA,TGTGCCAGCAGCCAAGCCTACCGAGACTCTGGGGCCAACGTCCTGACTTTC,CASSQAYRDSGANVLTF
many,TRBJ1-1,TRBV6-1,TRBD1,TGTGCCAGCACCGACAGGGGGCGGGCCACTGAAGCTTTCTTT,CASTDRGRATEAFF
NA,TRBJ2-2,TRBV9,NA,TGTGCCAGCAGCGGGGGGGACCGGACAAGTCTAAACACCGGGGAGCTGTTTTTT,CASSGGDRTSLNTGELFF
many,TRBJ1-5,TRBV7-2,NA,TGTGCCAGCAGCCTCGTCGGGGGTTCGAACAATCAGCCCCAGCATTTT,CASSLVGGSNNQPQHF
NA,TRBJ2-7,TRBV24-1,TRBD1,TGTGCCACCAGTGGAAAGGGGGACAGCGGTCGCTACGAGCAGTACTTC,CATSGKGDSGRYEQYF
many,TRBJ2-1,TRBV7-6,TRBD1,TGTGCCAGCAGCTTAATATATTTGGCAGGGGGCCAGAATGAGCAGTTCTTC,CASSLIYLAGGQNEQFF
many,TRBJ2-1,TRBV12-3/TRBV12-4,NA,TGTGCCAGCAGCTTAGAGGGCGACAGCTACAATGAGCAGTTCTTC,CASSLEGDSYNEQFF
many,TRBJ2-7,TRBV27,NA,TGTGCCAGCAGCCCTCTCGTGGGGCGCTACGAGCAGTACTTC,CASSPLVGRYEQYF
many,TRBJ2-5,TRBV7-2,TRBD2,TGTGCCAGCAGCTTGGTAGCGGGGGGCCGCCCGAAGACCCAGTACTTC,CASSLVAGGRPKTQYF
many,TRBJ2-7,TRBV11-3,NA,TGTGCCAGCAGCTTAGACACGGCCTACGAGCAGTACTTC,CASSLDTAYEQYF
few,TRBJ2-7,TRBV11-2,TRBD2,TGTGCCAGCAGCTTAGGGGTAGCGGGGCCCCACGAGCAGTACTTC,CASSLGVAGPHEQYF